These 18 T cell receptor beta chains came from one sample sequenced in a study of early T cells in non-severe SARS-CoV-2 infection. Using its own MiXCR run on the 5' RACE reads, TCRdb lists one record per CDR3 protein. The sample consists of about 80,000 distinct CDR3 sequences, 9% to 15% of them appearing once. Sample: whole blood, taken at baseline. The receptors were gathered from an adult who was a healthcare worker with PCR-confirmed SARS-CoV-2 infection or an uninfected control (not recorded which). The donor label of this sample is uncertain.

This clonotype was counted a single time. The CDR3: CASSTRQGTEAFF. The CDR3 DNA follows: TGTGCCAGCAGCACCCGACAGGGAACTGAAGCTTTCTTT. The chain couples TRBV7-3 to TRBJ1-1; 7 nucleotides align to TRBD1. Trimming removed 5 bases from V and 5 bases from J; junction bases left unmatched: 5. Germline V gene data show CDR1 as SGHTA and CDR2 as FQGTGA. CDR3 length equals 13 residues.

Remarks on this clonotype: A junction boundary mismatches the germline segment, possibly from a read error. The V and J genes are TRBV2 and TRBJ1-1; D not resolved. Germline V gene lookup returns CDR1 SNHLY and CDR2 FYNNEI. The CDR3 is made up of 12 amino acids. The CDR3 DNA is TGTGCCCGCTCGCCAGCGAACGCTGAAGCTTTCTTT. It is translated as CARSPANAEAFF.

The chain has TRBV12-5 and TRBJ1-2; D gene unclear. The V gene lost 7 bases and the J gene lost 3 bases, with 9 bases spanning the gap. Germline CDR1 LGHNT, CDR2 FRNRAP. The CDR3 totals 12 residues. CDR3 coding DNA: TGTGCTAGTGTTTACGCCTACTATGGCTACACCTTC. Amino acids: CASVYAYYGYTF.

This sequence joins TRBV6-5 and TRBJ2-7; 9 positions agree with TRBD2. The germline V gene encodes CDR1 MNHEY and CDR2 SVGAGI. The CDR3 is made up of 14 amino acids. V gave up 4 bases and J gave up 2 bases; unmatched junction bases: 3. CDR3 protein: CASSSSGRTYEQYF. The CDR3 coding sequence is TGTGCCAGCAGTTCGAGCGGGAGGACCTACGAGCAGTACTTC.

The rearrangement uses TRBV20-1 and TRBJ2-7; TRBD2 agrees at 9 bases. V shed 3 bases and J 8 bases; nucleotides not matched to a gene: 11. The germline CDR1 and CDR2 sequences are DFQATT and SNEGSKA (reference sequence). The CDR3 has 14 amino acids. The CDR3 nucleotides are TGCAGTGCTAGGGGCACTAGCGGGTCAAAACAGCAGTACTTC. Translation: CSARGTSGSKQQYF.

This clonotype was picked up a small number of times. V usage is TRBV4-1 and J usage is TRBJ2-7; D unclear. Germline CDR1 reads MGHRA; CDR2 reads YSYEKL. The CDR3 loop spans 11 amino acids. CDR3 nucleotides: TGCGCGGGCAGTGAGTCCTACGAGCAGTACTTC. This translates into CAGSESYEQYF.

This clonotype was counted many times. The chain has TRBV7-9 and TRBJ2-5; D remains unclear. The CDR3 length is 12 residues. The V end was cut by 5 bases, the J end by 7 bases, with 11 bases between. Looked up from germline, CDR1 is SEHNR and CDR2 is FQNEAQ (reference sequence). This CDR3 reads CASSPPPGTQYF. The CDR3 DNA is TGTGCCAGCAGCCCCCCACCGGGGACCCAGTACTTC.

This clonotype was seen at least ten times. The chain links TRBV6-2 or TRBV6-3 to TRBJ1-6; TRBD1 matches at 7 bases. Germline V gene lookup returns CDR1 MNHEY and CDR2 SVGEGT. The V segment lost 7 bases and the J segment 7 bases; nucleotides outside the gene matches: 16. The CDR3 has 17 amino acids. CDR3 sequence reads: CASTLDRRESKNSPLHF. In nucleotides, the CDR3 is TGTGCCAGCACTCTGGACAGGCGAGAGAGTAAGAATTCACCCCTCCACTTT.

The rearrangement uses TRBV14 and TRBJ2-1; TRBD2 aligns across 8 bases. The V gene end was trimmed by 2 bases and the J gene end by 3 bases; junction bases not matched to a gene: 3. The CDR3 covers 15 residues. Germline V gene sequence: CDR1 SGHDN, CDR2 FVKESK. The CDR3 loop is CASSQFTSGYNEQFF. CDR3 nucleotide sequence: TGTGCCAGCAGCCAATTCACTAGCGGCTACAATGAGCAGTTCTTC.

V gene TRBV18 combines with J gene TRBJ2-4; D not resolved. The germline V gene encodes CDR1 KGHSH and CDR2 LQKENI. V was trimmed by 0 bases and J by 0 bases, leaving 9 bases between them. The CDR3 sequence is 16 residues long. Written as DNA, the CDR3 is TGTGCCAGCTCACCACCGAGCGCCCTAGCCAAAAACATTCAGTACTTC. Amino acids: CASSPPSALAKNIQYF.

This chain joins TRBV12-3 or TRBV12-4 and TRBJ2-2; D unclear. V gave up 4 bases and J gave up 1 base, with 10 bases separating them. The CDR3 runs to 15 residues. The DNA of the CDR3 is TGTGCCAGCAGTTCTGGCCGAAGGAACACCGGGGAGCTGTTTTTT. Protein sequence: CASSSGRRNTGELFF.

This clonotype was recorded at least ten times. The chain recombines TRBV2 with TRBJ2-2; no clear D. V lost 7 bases, J lost 4 bases, and 4 bases lay in between. This CDR3 spans 11 amino acids. Looked up from germline, CDR1 is SNHLY and CDR2 is FYNNEI. This CDR3 reads CASTGTGELFF. DNA for the CDR3: TGTGCCAGCACGGGCACCGGGGAGCTGTTTTTT. The full variable domain, with the rest looked up from reference TRBV2 and TRBJ2-2, is EPEVTQTPSHQVTQMGQEVILRCVPISNHLYFYWYRQILGQKVEFLVSFYNNEISEKSEIFDDQFSVERPDGSNFTLKIRSTKLEDSAMYFCASTGTGELFFGEGSRLTVL.

The chain links TRBV5-1 to TRBJ1-4, with D hard to call. This CDR3 region has 17 residues. CDR1 is SGHRS, CDR2 YFSETQ, per germline. The V and J ends lost 3 bases and 0 bases respectively, with 15 bases between them. The CDR3 DNA reads as TGCGCCAGCAGCTCAGGCGGATCAGTTTCAACTAATGAAAAACTGTTTTTT. It encodes CASSSGGSVSTNEKLFF. The full variable domain, completed using reference TRBV5-1 and TRBJ1-4, is KAGVTQTPRYLIKTRGQQVTLSCSPISGHRSVSWYQQTPGQGLQFLFEYFSETQRNKGNFPGRFSGRQFSNSRSEMNVSTLELGDSALYLCASSSGGSVSTNEKLFFGSGTQLSVL.

There are a few counts of this clonotype. With a much larger clone just one base away, this may be a read error. The rearrangement joins TRBV4-1 to TRBJ1-1; tentative D call: TRBD1 (5 bases). Germline assignment: CDR1 MGHRA and CDR2 YSYEKL. The CDR3 spans 14 residues. CDR3 coding DNA: TGCGCCAGCAGCCAGGAACAGGTTCTGCCTGAAGTTTTCTTT. Protein sequence: CASSQEQVLPEVFF.

The chain couples TRBV29-1 to TRBJ1-3, with 9 bases identical to TRBD1. After removal of 6 bases from V and 0 bases from J, the junction contained 9 bases not matched to a gene. This CDR3 is 16 amino acids long. CDR1 and CDR2 (germline): SQVTM, ANQGSEA. CDR3 nucleotide sequence: TGCAGCGTAGGTGGACCGGGACAGGGCTCTGGAAACACCATATATTTT. Encoded protein: CSVGGPGQGSGNTIYF.

This sequence joins TRBV9 and TRBJ2-2; 8 bases are shared with TRBD2. The CDR3 has 17 residues. Trimming removed 4 bases from V and 5 bases from J; junction bases left unmatched: 13. Germline loops: CDR1 SGDLS, CDR2 YYNGEE. The CDR3 here is CASSPRAEPGGTGELFF. CDR3 nucleotide sequence: TGTGCCAGCAGCCCCAGGGCCGAGCCGGGAGGGACCGGGGAGCTGTTTTTT.

J is TRBJ2-3 and V is TRBV20-1; D is ambiguous. This CDR3 comprises 13 residues. Trimming took 6 bases from V and 4 from J, leaving 14 bases between them. Germline CDR1 DFQATT, CDR2 SNEGSKA (reference sequence). The CDR3 nucleotides read TGCAGTGCCGAATCTAGTCCGTCAGATACGCAGTATTTT. Its translation is CSAESSPSDTQYF.

This clonotype was counted a few times. The chain joins TRBV29-1 to TRBJ2-5; maybe TRBD1 (5 bases). V lost 4 bases to trimming and J lost 1 base, with 7 bases between them. The V gene's germline CDR1 is SQVTM and CDR2 ANQGSEA. The CDR3 consists of 12 residues. CDR3 protein: CSVGQGQETQYF. The CDR3 nucleotides read TGCAGCGTTGGCCAGGGCCAAGAGACCCAGTACTTC.